The source of this TCR beta chain is a study of Ad26.COV2.S vaccination and SARS-CoV-2 variants (dated by TCRdb to about 2021). With regard to the full study: Donors in the vaccine arm were drawn from COV1001, a multicentre, randomized, double-blind, placebo-controlled phase I-IIa trial testing Ad26.COV2.S in healthy adults. Ad26.COV2.S was administered intramuscularly at 5 x 10^10 or 1 x 10^11 viral particles, either as a single shot or as two shots given 56 days apart. TCRbeta repertoire sequencing was used to assess the specificity and breadth of SARS-CoV-2-reactive T cell receptors after Ad26.COV2.S vaccination. A total of approximately 30 samples were included in the TCR-sequenced set, comprising 19 Ad26.COV2.S vaccine recipients, 5 placebo recipients and 8 SARS-CoV-2 convalescent individuals. Trial participants were randomized into five groups of five, in which low-dose or high-dose Ad26.COV2.S was given once or twice, or placebo was given on both occasions. Investigators did not know the trial group allocation while performing experiments and assessing outcomes. General study outcomes and caveats: The study lacked the statistical power to compare responses across vaccine doses or regimens. Comparable non-spike TCR breadth was observed between vaccine and placebo recipients, consistent with only spike being contained in the vaccine. Compared with placebo recipients, Ad26.COV2.S recipients showed higher spike-specific TCR breadth (P = 0.0014). Substantial breadth of spike-specific CD8+ and CD4+ T cell responses was reported after vaccination. According to the authors, total T cell responses may have been underestimated by the TCR breadth and depth analyses.

According to the study, the label for this sample's treatment or condition signals: 15 to 20 received Ad26.COV2.S at low or high dose, single or two shots; 5 received placebo; per-sample allocation not given. Repertoires of vaccine and placebo recipients were sequenced from samples taken on day 63 after the first injection. In Cohort 1b, about 25 adults aged 18-55 years were enrolled at a single site in Boston, USA, between 29 July and 7 August 2020. Ad26.COV2.S was a replication-incompetent adenovirus type 26 vector expressing a prefusion-stabilized SARS-CoV-2 spike protein from the original Wuhan strain. This clone was seen a handful of times. Its cognate antigen has yet to be identified. The input lacks base qualities; no much larger clone sits a single base away. The immunoSEQ Assay was the method used to sequence TCRbeta CDR3 regions. After extraction, genomic DNA underwent amplification by bias-controlled multiplex PCR, followed by high-throughput sequencing. The paper's data handling went like this. To quantify the absolute abundance of every unique TCRbeta CDR3 region, sequences were collapsed and filtered. T cell fraction was estimated by normalizing TCRbeta template counts to usable DNA, which was measured by amplifying reference genes present in all nucleated cells. Repertoire TCRs were annotated as SARS-CoV-2-specific when V gene, CDR3 amino acid sequence and J gene were exactly matched to a known reactive TCR set. The reference SARS-CoV-2 TCR set was derived from MIRA and filtered for enrichment in COVID-19-positive ImmuneCODE repertoires, a step that removed public or cross-reactive TCRs. Using the MIRA antigens, annotated TCRs were further analysed by specific ORF or by position within an ORF. Breadth was defined as the number of annotated unique rearrangements divided by the total number of unique productive rearrangements, and depth was defined as the summed frequency of the annotated unique rearrangements. Two-sided Wilcoxon rank-sum tests were used to compare TCR breadth between groups. The immuneACCESS repertoire file appears here via TCRdb, limited to in-frame rearrangements. These files lack a portion of the clones; in checked studies, under half of the deficit traces to unresolved V genes, and the cause of the others is not known. V and J calls plus clone size are reproduced from that table; the DNA served to infer D and trimming. The sample data list around 320,000 clones, and around 81% of these were observed just once. The ten top clones hold 2.1% of the sample.

Based on the germline V gene, the CDR1 and CDR2 sequences are SGHDN and FVKESK. Relative to germline, V is 0 bases shorter and J is 5 bases shorter, with 13 bases between their ends. Its CDR3 holds 16 amino acids, cysteine through phenylalanine. Only the CDR3 DNA is retained, 48 bases long and in frame from the first base. The sequence was obtained from a person between 18 and 60 years old who received the Ad26.COV2.S COVID-19 vaccine or a placebo. The chain is encoded by TRBV14 joined to TRBJ1-4; D gene: possibly TRBD1, on 6 matching bases. The source material was peripheral blood, sampled in a trial of Ad26.COV2.S vaccine versus placebo. This receptor has the CDR3 CASSQDGGAENEKLFF. At the DNA level, the sequence is TGTGCCAGCAGCCAAGATGGGGGGGCCGAAAATGAAAAACTGTTTTTT.